The source of this T cell receptor (beta chain) is a study of T cell repertoires in cytomegalovirus infection. Each CDR3 protein is one row after TCRdb ran MiXCR on the reads. The sample shows about 570,000 distinct CDR3 sequences, roughly 42% of them seen only once. A remark on this clonotype: What it binds is not known.

The receptor was derived from a human donor in good health (CMV status not recorded). Some clones in this sample may be carry-over from other donors' samples. The sequenced sample was cultured PBMCs, obtained from culture after CMV antigen stimulation.

The chain's CDR3 is CASSFRGDEQYF. As DNA, the CDR3 is TGTGCCAGCAGCTTCAGAGGGGACGAGCAGTACTTC. The chain recombines TRBV7-9 with TRBJ2-7; D possibly uses TRBD1 or TRBD2 (5 bases each). The germline V gene encodes CDR1 SEHNR and CDR2 FQNEAQ (reference sequence). The CDR3 is 12 residues long. The V and J ends lost 3 bases and 5 bases respectively, with 8 bases between them.